What follows are 32 T cell receptor beta chains derived from one specimen sequenced in a study of blood T cell repertoires in COVID-19. Clones were sequenced by immunoSEQ multiplex PCR, and TCRdb holds only the in-frame ones, with some missing. The repertoire consists of some 230,000 clones, with 65% to 85% occurring once and the leading ten covering about 3%. Sequenced input: peripheral blood. All receptors derive from a woman aged 25 to 39 who had recovered from COVID-19.

In DNA, the CDR3 is TGTGCCAGCAGCCCACAGGTGTCGGACACTGAAGCTTTCTTT. Protein sequence: CASSPQVSDTEAFF. J is TRBJ1-1 and V is TRBV7-9; possibly TRBD1 for D (5 bases). CDR1 is SEHNR and CDR2 is FQNEAQ in the germline V gene (reference sequence). The CDR3 has 14 residues. The V and J ends lost 5 bases and 3 bases respectively, with 13 bases between them.

The V and J genes are TRBV5-1 and TRBJ1-1, with D tentatively TRBD1 (6 bases). CDR1 is SGHRS and CDR2 is YFSETQ in the germline V gene. The CDR3 runs to 12 residues. V lost 4 bases, J lost 8 bases, and 12 bases lay in between. The CDR3 loop is CASSLLDSEAFF. The CDR3 nucleotides are TGCGCCAGCAGCCTGCTGGACAGCGAAGCTTTCTTT.

This rearrangement joins TRBV7-9 to TRBJ2-5; possibly TRBD2 for D (5 bases). Trimming pared 0 bases from V and 5 bases from J, leaving 7 bases between. Germline lookup yields CDR1 SEHNR and CDR2 FQNEAQ (reference sequence). This CDR3 spans 13 amino acids. The CDR3 protein is CASSLASVETQYF. DNA for the CDR3: TGTGCCAGCAGCTTAGCTAGCGTGGAGACCCAGTACTTC.

The J gene is TRBJ1-2, the V gene TRBV9, with 7 positions matching TRBD1. After removal of 0 bases from V and 3 bases from J, the junction contained 11 bases not matched to a gene. This CDR3 spans 17 amino acids. Germline CDR1 reads SGDLS; CDR2 reads YYNGEE. CDR3 DNA sequence: TGTGCCAGCAGCGTAGCAGAGGGACCGGGACAGCACTATGGCTACACCTTC. Amino acids: CASSVAEGPGQHYGYTF.

The chain has TRBV24-1 and TRBJ2-7; 9 bases match TRBD1. Germline V gene lookup returns CDR1 KGHDR and CDR2 SFDVKD. CDR3 length: 15 residues. Losses at the gene ends were 5 bases for V and 1 base for J; bases not matched to a gene: 5. The CDR3 protein is CATSAPGQGSYEQYF. In nucleotides, the CDR3 is TGTGCCACCAGTGCCCCGGGACAGGGATCCTACGAGCAGTACTTC.

The chain carries TRBV5-1 and TRBJ2-3; 10 nucleotides match TRBD2. Germline V gene sequence: CDR1 SGHRS, CDR2 YFSETQ. The CDR3 has 16 residues. The V segment lost 4 bases and the J segment 0 bases; nucleotides outside the gene matches: 5. Here the CDR3 DNA reads TGCGCCAGCAGCATGGGGACTAGCGCAAGCACAGATACGCAGTATTTT. Its translation: CASSMGTSASTDTQYF.

The rearrangement uses TRBV6-1 and TRBJ2-7; a weak D match, TRBD2 (7 bases). Germline CDR1 MNHNS, CDR2 SASEGT. The CDR3 consists of 15 residues. Trimming took off 3 bases at V and 3 bases at J, with 15 bases between the two ends. CDR3 protein: CASSERGGSDYEQYF. The CDR3 nucleotides read TGTGCCAGCAGTGAGAGGGGGGGCTCGGACTACGAGCAGTACTTC.

This clone was seen only once. This chain links TRBV5-1 with TRBJ2-1; TRBD2 matches at 11 bases. The V segment lost 4 bases and the J segment 4 bases; nucleotides outside the gene matches: 7. The CDR3 contains 16 residues. CDR1 SGHRS and CDR2 YFSETQ come from the germline V gene. Here the CDR3 reads CASSTAGTSGYNEQFF. CDR3 bases: TGCGCCAGCAGCACTGCAGGGACTAGCGGATACAATGAGCAGTTCTTC. Drawing the rest from reference TRBV5-1 and TRBJ2-1, the complete variable domain is KAGVTQTPRYLIKTRGQQVTLSCSPISGHRSVSWYQQTPGQGLQFLFEYFSETQRNKGNFPGRFSGRQFSNSRSEMNVSTLELGDSALYLCASSTAGTSGYNEQFFGPGTRLTVL.

This clone occurred a few times. The chain is built from TRBV12-5 and TRBJ1-5, with 7 bases lining up with TRBD1. Looked up from germline, CDR1 is LGHNT and CDR2 is FRNRAP. There are 14 residues in the CDR3. J gave up 7 bases and V 5 bases, and 8 bases lay outside the gene matches. The CDR3 reads CASGPDRLGQPQHF. The CDR3 DNA sequence: TGTGCTAGTGGTCCGGACAGGCTAGGACAGCCCCAGCATTTT.

The gene calls are TRBV7-6 and TRBJ2-3, with 10 bases lining up with TRBD2. Germline V gene lookup returns CDR1 SGHVS and CDR2 FNYEAQ. V shed 3 bases and J 8 bases; nucleotides not matched to a gene: 23. The CDR3 has 20 amino acids. The CDR3, as DNA: TGTGCCAGCAGCTTTCTAGTCCACCCGGCCCCGTCTAGCGGGAGTGGTACGCAGTATTTT. Translated: CASSFLVHPAPSSGSGTQYF.

The chain employs TRBV10-2 and TRBJ2-2; 7 nucleotides align to TRBD1. In germline, CDR1 is WSHSY, CDR2 SAAADI. The length of the CDR3 is 15 residues. The ends lost 6 bases at V and 3 bases at J; junction bases unmatched: 7. In DNA, the CDR3 is TGCGCCAGCAGACAGGGGTCTAGGGACACCGGGGAGCTGTTTTTT. The encoded protein is CASRQGSRDTGELFF.

V usage is TRBV5-1 and J usage is TRBJ1-5; 9 nucleotides align to TRBD1. With V trimmed by 3 bases and J by 4 bases, 5 bases remained unmatched. This CDR3 has 15 amino acids. Germline lookup yields CDR1 SGHRS and CDR2 YFSETQ. The CDR3 coding sequence is TGCGCCAGCAGCTGGGGACAGGGTGGTAATCAGCCCCAGCATTTT. It is translated as CASSWGQGGNQPQHF.

This rearrangement joins TRBV27 to TRBJ2-7; the D gene is possibly TRBD2 (5 bases). Per the germline V gene, CDR1 is MNHEY and CDR2 is SMNVEV (reference sequence). The ends were cut back, 0 bases at V and 7 bases at J, with 10 bases in the middle. CDR3 length: 13 residues. The CDR3: CASSLSTREEQYF. The CDR3 bases are TGTGCCAGCAGTTTATCAACTAGGGAAGAGCAGTACTTC.

This clone was detected a few times. The V call is TRBV19, the J call TRBJ1-5; tentatively, D is TRBD1 (5 bases). Per germline, CDR1 LNHDA and CDR2 SQIVND (reference sequence). CDR3 length: 14 amino acids. V was trimmed by 3 bases and J by 3 bases, leaving 9 bases between them. The CDR3 DNA reads TGTGCCAGTAGTATCGGACAAAACAATCAGCCCCAGCATTTT. It translates to CASSIGQNNQPQHF.

V and J are TRBV19 and TRBJ2-1; the match to TRBD1 covers 7 bases. The CDR3 has 16 residues. The germline CDR1 and CDR2 sequences are LNHDA and SQIVND (reference sequence). V gave up 6 bases and J gave up 1 base; unmatched junction bases: 9. The CDR3 DNA follows: TGTGCCAGTAGATTTAGAGGGGGCCAATCCTACAATGAGCAGTTCTTC. Encoded protein: CASRFRGGQSYNEQFF.

V is TRBV5-1 and J is TRBJ1-1; TRBD1 matches at 9 bases. The V gene end was trimmed by 0 bases and the J gene end by 1 base; junction bases not matched to a gene: 7. The germline V gene has CDR1 SGHRS and CDR2 YFSETQ. The CDR3 has 17 amino acids. The CDR3 DNA sequence: TGCGCCAGCAGCTTGGTGGACAGGGGATGGGGGAACACTGAAGCTTTCTTT. This gives the protein CASSLVDRGWGNTEAFF.

The chain couples TRBV12-3 or TRBV12-4 to TRBJ2-7; D is uncertain. CDR3 length: 13 amino acids. The V gene lost 6 bases and the J gene lost 5 bases, with 14 bases spanning the gap. The CDR3 here is CASSLLDGHEQYF. The CDR3 coding sequence is TGTGCCAGCAGCCTTCTGGATGGGCACGAGCAGTACTTC.

This chain uses TRBV5-6 with TRBJ2-3, with 8 bases that match TRBD2. Germline values: CDR1 SGHDT, CDR2 YYEEEE. The CDR3 spans 14 residues. V shed 2 bases and J 5 bases; nucleotides not matched to a gene: 4. CDR3 nucleotide sequence: TGTGCCAGCAGCTTCCGGGAGGGCCAAGATACGCAGTATTTT. Translated, it gives CASSFREGQDTQYF.

V and J are TRBV28 and TRBJ1-5; D is possibly TRBD1 (5 bases). CDR1 and CDR2 (germline): MDHEN, SYDVKM. V gave up 5 bases and J gave up 5 bases, with 16 bases separating them. CDR3 length equals 15 residues. For the CDR3, the DNA is TGTGCCAGCAGTCCTATTGGCAGGGTCCATCAGCCCCAGCATTTT. Its translation: CASSPIGRVHQPQHF.

This chain uses TRBV7-6 with TRBJ2-1, with D uncertain. Germline loops: CDR1 SGHVS, CDR2 FNYEAQ. The CDR3 length is 14 residues. V lost 4 bases and J 7 bases, leaving 14 bases between the germline ends. The DNA for the CDR3 is TGTGCCAGCAGCTCCCCCTCGGGTAATAATGAGCAGTTCTTC. Translation: CASSSPSGNNEQFF.

The rearrangement uses TRBV5-1 and TRBJ1-4; 9 nucleotides align to TRBD1. V was pared by 3 bases and J by 10 bases, with 7 bases of the junction left unmatched. Germline CDR1 and CDR2: SGHRS and YFSETQ. This CDR3 spans 14 amino acids. Here the CDR3 reads CASSSGQGQRKLFF. The CDR3 DNA reads as TGCGCCAGCAGCTCGGGACAGGGTCAGCGAAAACTGTTTTTT.

The rearrangement joins TRBV9 to TRBJ2-1; TRBD2 aligns across 12 bases. The ends lost 3 bases at V and 4 bases at J; junction bases unmatched: 11. This CDR3 is 18 amino acids long. Germline-derived CDR1 and CDR2 are SGDLS and YYNGEE. The chain's CDR3 is CASSDPPGLAGEYNEQFF. As DNA, the CDR3 is TGTGCCAGCAGCGACCCTCCGGGACTAGCGGGTGAATACAATGAGCAGTTCTTC.

This clone came up many times. The chain combines TRBV3-1 (or the pseudogene TRBV3-2) with TRBJ1-6, with 7 bases that match TRBD1. Per germline, CDR1 LGHDT and CDR2 YNNKEL (reference sequence). The CDR3 spans 18 residues. V lost 1 base, J lost 0 bases, and 6 bases stayed unmatched. In DNA, the CDR3 is TGTGCCAGCAGCCAAGGGGACAGAACTGTCTCCTATAATTCACCCCTCCACTTT. It translates to CASSQGDRTVSYNSPLHF.

The chain is built from TRBV4-1 and TRBJ1-1; the D gene is possibly TRBD1 (5 bases). With 5 bases removed from V and 5 bases from J, the gap between germline ends came to 18 bases. Looked up from germline, CDR1 is MGHRA and CDR2 is YSYEKL. CDR3 size: 15 residues. CDR3 residues: CASSNRQSGGTEAFF. CDR3 in DNA: TGCGCCAGCAGCAATCGACAGTCCGGGGGGACTGAAGCTTTCTTT.

The rearrangement links TRBV30 to TRBJ1-2; no firm D call. Trimming pared 2 bases from V and 8 bases from J, leaving 18 bases between. The CDR3 length is 14 residues. Looked up from germline, CDR1 is GTSNPN and CDR2 is SVGIG (reference sequence). The CDR3 DNA reads as TGTGCCTGGAGTACGGGAGTTCCCCCGTCGGGCTACACCTTC. Translated: CAWSTGVPPSGYTF.

The chain has TRBV12-5 and TRBJ1-4, with D tentatively TRBD1 (5 bases). The CDR3 has 16 residues. The germline gives CDR1 LGHNT, CDR2 FRNRAP. The V end was cut by 0 bases, the J end by 4 bases, with 12 bases between. This CDR3 reads CASGLVGAEGNEKLFF. The CDR3 nucleotides are TGTGCTAGTGGTTTGGTAGGGGCGGAGGGTAATGAAAAACTGTTTTTT.

The V gene is TRBV2, the J gene TRBJ1-1, with TRBD1 identical over 9 bases. Looked up from germline, CDR1 is SNHLY and CDR2 is FYNNEI. The CDR3 runs to 14 residues. V lost 7 bases and J lost 5; bases outside the gene matches: 8. CDR3 sequence (DNA): TGTGCCAGCATCCAGACAGGGGGGGAGACTGAAGCTTTCTTT. As protein: CASIQTGGETEAFF.

In nucleotides, the CDR3 is TGTGCCAGCTTTCCGAGGGGAGGTAAACCCTACGAGCAGTACTTC. This gives the protein CASFPRGGKPYEQYF. The chain is built from TRBV6-5 and TRBJ2-7; D may be TRBD2 (6 bases). V lost 8 bases, J lost 2 bases, and 19 bases lay in between. Germline lookup yields CDR1 MNHEY and CDR2 SVGAGI. The CDR3 spans 15 residues.

This clone has a handful of counts. The chain recombines TRBV2 with TRBJ2-1, with 12 bases lining up with TRBD2. The CDR3 consists of 15 residues. CDR1 is SNHLY, CDR2 FYNNEI, per germline. Trimming removed 6 bases from V and 2 bases from J; junction bases left unmatched: 2. CDR3 region: CASRRTSGAYNEQFF. CDR3 nucleotide sequence: TGTGCCAGCAGGAGGACTAGCGGGGCCTACAATGAGCAGTTCTTC.

The V and J genes are TRBV6-5 and TRBJ2-5, with TRBD2 identical over 12 bases. This CDR3 region has 15 residues. From germline, CDR1 is MNHEY and CDR2 SVGAGI. Losses at the gene ends were 4 bases for V and 6 bases for J; bases not matched to a gene: 6. In nucleotides, the CDR3 is TGTGCCAGCAGTTTGACTAGCGGGAGAATGCAGACCCAGTACTTC. It specifies CASSLTSGRMQTQYF.

This chain joins TRBV27 and TRBJ2-5; TRBD1 is a possible D gene (5 bases). The CDR3 has 11 amino acids. The germline V gene has CDR1 MNHEY and CDR2 SMNVEV (reference sequence). Trimming pared 3 bases from V and 7 bases from J, leaving 6 bases between. The CDR3 coding sequence is TGTGCCAGCAGTTTTAGGGGGACCCAGTACTTC. This encodes CASSFRGTQYF.

This rearrangement joins TRBV24-1 to TRBJ1-1; TRBD1 matches at 8 bases. Trimming at V came to 7 bases and at J to 1 base, leaving 4 bases not matched to a gene. The CDR3 totals 14 residues. CDR1 is KGHDR, CDR2 SFDVKD, per germline. The CDR3 here is CATRPDRANTEAFF. The CDR3, as DNA: TGTGCCACCAGACCGGACAGGGCGAACACTGAAGCTTTCTTT.